This T cell receptor (beta chain) was documented in a study of blood T cell repertoires in COVID-19. About the research overall: The analysed material was cDNA or gDNA that came from T cells, B-cell-depleted T cells, or PBMCs.

V was shortened by 8 bases and J by 1 base, with 12 bases between the two germline ends. The germline gives CDR1 LNHDA, CDR2 SQIVND (reference sequence). CDR3 length equals 13 residues. Profiling relied on immunoSEQ multiplex PCR, and the TCRdb table lists in-frame clones only, not all of them. The table includes roughly 370,000 clones, about 83% detected once. The TCR comes from a woman aged 45 to 65 who had recovered from COVID-19. Sequencing was carried out using PBMCs or T cells enriched from blood (not recorded which). V usage is TRBV19 and J usage is TRBJ2-7; a weak D match, TRBD2 (6 bases). This chain's CDR3 is CASCDGGSYEQYF. CDR3 DNA: TGTGCCAGTTGTGATGGGGGGTCCTACGAGCAGTACTTC.